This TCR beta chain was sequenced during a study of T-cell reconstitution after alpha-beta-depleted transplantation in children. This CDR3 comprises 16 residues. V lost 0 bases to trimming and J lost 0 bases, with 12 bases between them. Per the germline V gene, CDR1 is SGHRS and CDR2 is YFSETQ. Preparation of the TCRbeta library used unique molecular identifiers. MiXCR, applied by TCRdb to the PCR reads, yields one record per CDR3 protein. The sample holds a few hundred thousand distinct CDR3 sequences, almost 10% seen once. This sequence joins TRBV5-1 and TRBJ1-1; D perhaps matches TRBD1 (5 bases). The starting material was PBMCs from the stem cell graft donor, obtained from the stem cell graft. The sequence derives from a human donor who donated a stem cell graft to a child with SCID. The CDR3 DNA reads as TGCGCCAGCAGCTTGGTTTTGGGGGGTCTGAACACTGAAGCTTTCTTT. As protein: CASSLVLGGLNTEAFF.